These T cell receptor beta chains were read from a single sample in a study of T cells in Graves' hyperthyroidism and ophthalmopathy. TCRdb redid the calling of the multiplex PCR reads with MiXCR, one entry per CDR3 protein. The sample yields 350,000 or so distinct CDR3 sequences, approximately 18% seen once. The material sequenced was blood. These TCRs come from a woman in her 50s with Graves' hyperthyroidism. Both conserved end residues are trimmed from each CDR3. Each record gives: J gene, V gene, CDR3 protein.

TRBJ2-1,TRBV28,ASSSTRNEQF
TRBJ1-3,TRBV10-2,ASSEQGAGNTIY
TRBJ2-3,TRBV10-3,AISDREVTQY
TRBJ2-7,TRBV3-1,ASSQGPSGSTEQY
TRBJ1-5,TRBV7-8,ASSLVPGSQPQH
TRBJ2-3,TRBV27,ASSLYSGGSDTQY
TRBJ2-1,TRBV5-1,ASSSLAGLYNEQF
TRBJ2-1,TRBV11-2,ASSRPSGRVDEQF
TRBJ1-5,TRBV12-3/TRBV12-4,ASSLGGNDQPQH
TRBJ2-5,TRBV5-1,ASSSGQETQY
TRBJ2-2,TRBV2,ASSEARGGNTGELF
TRBJ2-7,TRBV20-1,SARVRLAGYGGLYEQY
TRBJ1-1,TRBV7-3,ASSLKQGNTEAF
TRBJ1-3,TRBV9,ASSVEIGSNGNTIY
TRBJ1-2,TRBV9,ASSAASGGGYT
TRBJ1-4,TRBV4-1,ASSQDPGGTNEKLF
TRBJ1-1,TRBV25-1,ASRGRVRGTEAF
TRBJ1-1,TRBV12-3/TRBV12-4,ASSLTQVTEAF
TRBJ2-7,TRBV6-1,ASSPWDRETPEQY
TRBJ1-2,TRBV3-1,ASSPLIWRPGEDMDGYT
TRBJ2-3,TRBV7-2,ASSSWVLITDTLY
TRBJ2-5,TRBV30,AWSAPPAGGTGREETQY
TRBJ1-1,TRBV6-6,ASSYGGTGFGYTEAF
TRBJ2-7,TRBV6-1,ASRPLAANSDEQY
TRBJ2-1,TRBV5-1,ASSPPETGVGEQF
TRBJ1-2,TRBV15,ATSRDQNGYT
TRBJ1-1,TRBV5-5,ASRHGQGWTEAF
TRBJ2-3,TRBV28,ASSSTTQY
TRBJ2-1,TRBV5-1,ASSLDGLGEQF
TRBJ2-5,TRBV10-3,ATEDLAGGQETQY
TRBJ2-3,TRBV20-1,SALLAGSSDTQY
TRBJ2-5,TRBV11-2,ASSLGLAQTQY
TRBJ2-7,TRBV11-2,ASSLAGVSYEQY
TRBJ2-1,TRBV28,ATRASGSQNEQF
TRBJ2-7,TRBV9,ASSMRGWGDEQY
TRBJ2-3,TRBV5-1,ASSLDYLGSQDTQY
TRBJ2-5,TRBV20-1,SASPTSGDQETQY
TRBJ1-1,TRBV6-1,ASSRTGGTEAF
TRBJ2-7,TRBV28,ASTTSQGVFSYEQY
TRBJ1-3,TRBV28,ASSPGTGSGNTIY
TRBJ1-1,TRBV5-5,ASTHTFGGADTEAF
TRBJ1-6,TRBV6-1,ASSADQTTLH
TRBJ2-1,TRBV2,ASSFYREEF
TRBJ1-1,TRBV3-1,ASSQAGTDTEAF
TRBJ1-1,TRBV7-2,ASRAGGGTEAF
TRBJ1-5,TRBV18,ASSEPDRGSNQPQH